These 10 T cell receptor beta chains came from one sample sequenced in a study of blood T cells in healthy people across ages. A second 7 to 11 cycle PCR used barcoded and J-beta primers. TCRdb called the 5' RACE reads again in MiXCR, with one record for every CDR3 protein. The table has 630,000 or so distinct CDR3 sequences, about 28% seen once; the top ten hold around 14%. Specimen: blood. The receptors were sampled from a woman aged 80 or over in good health.

In its sample, this clonotype was seen many times. The genes are TRBV6-5 and TRBJ1-2; weak D call: TRBD1 (5 bases). The CDR3 length is 14 residues. Germline values: CDR1 MNHEY, CDR2 SVGAGI. V dropped 6 bases and J dropped 2 bases, with 13 bases sitting between them. The CDR3 protein is CASRPYGGNYGYTF. As DNA, the CDR3 is TGTGCCAGCAGACCTTATGGGGGAAACTATGGCTACACCTTC.

This clonotype was recorded many times. The chain employs TRBV11-1 and TRBJ2-5; D is unresolved. V was shortened by 1 base and J by 11 bases, with 20 bases between the two germline ends. Germline CDR1 SGHAT, CDR2 FQDESV (reference sequence). The CDR3 covers 15 residues. CDR3 region: CASSLGRPLYNEQYF. CDR3 in DNA: TGTGCCAGCAGCTTAGGCAGGCCCCTTTACAATGAGCAGTACTTC.

A word on this clonotype: A much larger clone is a single base away; this may be a read error. This chain uses TRBV29-1 with TRBJ2-5, with D tentatively TRBD2 (6 bases). The CDR3 runs 11 residues. Germline CDR1 reads SQVTM; CDR2 reads ANQGSEA. The V end lost 3 bases, the J end lost 11 bases, and 13 bases lay between the germline ends. The CDR3 spells CSVDVGGKQYF. CDR3 nucleotide sequence: TGCAGCGTTGACGTGGGCGGGAAGCAGTACTTC.

The sample holds many counts of this clonotype. This chain connects TRBV27 to TRBJ1-2; TRBD1 matches 10 bases. This CDR3 contains 15 residues. V shed 4 bases, J shed 8 bases, and the junction held 10 bases outside the gene matches. CDR1 is MNHEY and CDR2 is SMNVEV in the germline V gene (reference sequence). CDR3 region: CASSSWGQGNGGYTF. The CDR3 DNA reads TGTGCCAGCAGTTCTTGGGGACAGGGGAATGGAGGCTACACCTTC.

This clonotype came up a few times. The V gene is TRBV12-5, the J gene TRBJ1-2, with D perhaps TRBD1 (6 bases). V dropped 6 bases and J dropped 6 bases, with 17 bases sitting between them. Looked up from germline, CDR1 is LGHNT and CDR2 is FRNRAP. The CDR3 has 14 amino acids. The CDR3 nucleotides are TGTGCTAGTGGAGACAGGAGCCGTTCCGATGGCTACACCTTC. As protein: CASGDRSRSDGYTF.

This clonotype appeared a few times. Here the CDR3 reads CASSGLAGGKRTDTQYF. In DNA form, the CDR3 reads TGTGCCAGCAGTGGACTAGCGGGGGGGAAGAGGACAGATACGCAGTATTTT. The J gene is TRBJ2-3, the V gene TRBV6-1; 14 nucleotides match TRBD2. V lost 4 bases, J lost 3 bases, and 6 bases stayed unmatched. The CDR3 length is 17 residues. Germline loops: CDR1 MNHNS, CDR2 SASEGT.

This clonotype was detected ten times or more. The chain employs TRBV7-2 and TRBJ2-1; D perhaps matches TRBD1 (6 bases). The CDR3 extends over 11 amino acids. V shed 5 bases and J shed 13 bases, with 12 bases lying between them. Germline V gene lookup returns CDR1 SGHTA and CDR2 FQGNSA. This chain's CDR3 is CASSNRQAQFF. CDR3 coding DNA: TGTGCCAGCAGCAACCGACAGGCCCAGTTCTTC.

Only a few counts were recorded for this clonotype. This sequence joins TRBV6-5 and TRBJ2-2; the D gene is possibly TRBD2 (6 bases). The CDR3 runs 18 residues. CDR1 is MNHEY and CDR2 is SVGAGI in the germline V gene. V was cut by 0 bases and J by 5 bases, with 19 bases left in between. The CDR3 coding sequence is TGTGCCAGCAGTTACTCCCCCTCGGCGGGACTGGTAACCGGGGAGCTGTTTTTT. Its protein is CASSYSPSAGLVTGELFF.

This clonotype was counted at least ten times. V gene TRBV28 combines with J gene TRBJ2-7, with D hard to call. V lost 7 bases and J 0 bases, leaving 16 bases between the germline ends. The CDR3 runs to 15 residues. Germline V gene lookup returns CDR1 MDHEN and CDR2 SYDVKM. As DNA, the CDR3 is TGTGCCAGCACCCCGGGCCGCGGAAGCTCCTACGAGCAGTACTTC. Its protein is CASTPGRGSSYEQYF. The full variable domain, completed using reference TRBV28 and TRBJ2-7, is DVKVTQSSRYLVKRTGEKVFLECVQDMDHENMFWYRQDPGLGLRLIYFSYDVKMKEKGDIPEGYSVSREKKERFSLILESASTNQTSMYLCASTPGRGSSYEQYFGPGTRLTVT.

This clonotype was seen many times. The rearrangement joins TRBV12-5 to TRBJ2-5; no clear D. The V end was cut by 3 bases, the J end by 6 bases, with 11 bases between. This CDR3 spans 13 amino acids. Germline V gives CDR1 LGHNT, CDR2 FRNRAP. The CDR3: CASGLGLEKTQYF. DNA of the CDR3: TGTGCTAGTGGTTTAGGTTTGGAAAAGACCCAGTACTTC.